The rows below give T cell receptor beta chains drawn from one sample of a study of blood T cell repertoires in COVID-19. Sequencing was performed with immunoSEQ multiplex PCR; in TCRdb, only in-frame clones are kept and a portion is missing. Altogether about 330,000 clones are present, about 84% being singletons, with the ten largest covering 1.6%. The sequenced sample was peripheral blood. These receptors all stem from a woman between 50 and 59 years old with acute or convalescent COVID-19. Both conserved end residues are part of each CDR3. A D gene is named only where the DNA matches it firmly. Clone size is given for some rows only: seen once, a few or many times, or a class if the clone is expanded.

TRBV2	TRBJ2-5	TRBD2	NA	CASSELAGGAGKETQYF	TGTGCCAGCAGTGAACTAGCGGGAGGGGCGGGAAAAGAGACCCAGTACTTC
TRBV3-1/TRBV3-2	TRBJ2-7	TRBD2	NA	CASSRTSGSLSYEQYF	TGTGCCAGCAGCCGGACTAGCGGGAGCCTTTCCTACGAGCAGTACTTC
TRBV9	TRBJ1-3	NA	NA	CASSVGGSSGNTIYF	TGTGCCAGCAGCGTTGGAGGGAGCTCTGGAAACACCATATATTTT
TRBV27	TRBJ1-6	NA	NA	CASSLVGTSYNSPLHF	TGTGCCAGCAGTTTAGTGGGCACCTCCTATAATTCACCCCTCCACTTT
TRBV27	TRBJ2-6	NA	NA	CASRGAGANVLTF	TGTGCCAGCAGAGGGGCTGGGGCCAACGTCCTGACTTTC
TRBV28	TRBJ2-7	NA	NA	CASSLHGGSYEQYF	TGTGCCAGCAGTTTACACGGAGGCTCCTACGAGCAGTACTTC
TRBV6-5	TRBJ2-7	NA	NA	CASSYSSAFSYEQYF	TGTGCCAGCAGTTACTCTAGCGCCTTCTCCTACGAGCAGTACTTC
TRBV28	TRBJ1-3	NA	NA	CASSLPQGSGNTIYF	TGTGCCAGCAGTTTACCCCAGGGGTCTGGAAACACCATATATTTT
TRBV28	TRBJ2-5	NA	NA	CASSSLAGGQETQYF	TGTGCCAGCAGTTCCCTAGCCGGAGGGCAAGAGACCCAGTACTTC
TRBV19	TRBJ2-1	TRBD2	NA	CASSIPAGGLFF	TGTGCCAGTAGTATCCCAGCGGGAGGGCTGTTCTTC
TRBV5-1	TRBJ2-2	NA	few	CASRVQGWSGELFF	TGCGCCAGCAGGGTTCAGGGTTGGTCCGGGGAGCTGTTTTTT
TRBV24-1	TRBJ2-2	TRBD1	NA	CATQKKDRVRTGELFF	TGTGCCACGCAAAAAAAAGACAGGGTTCGCACCGGGGAGCTGTTTTTT
TRBV19	TRBJ2-1	TRBD2	few	CASSMGGSSYNEQFF	TGTGCCAGTAGTATGGGCGGGAGCTCCTACAATGAGCAGTTCTTC
TRBV2	TRBJ2-7	TRBD1	NA	CASTRGYSYEQYF	TGTGCCAGCACCAGGGGGTATTCCTACGAGCAGTACTTC
TRBV6-2/TRBV6-3	TRBJ2-2	TRBD2	NA	CASSFLPGLAVTGELFF	TGTGCCAGCAGTTTTTTGCCGGGACTAGCGGTCACCGGGGAGCTGTTTTTT
TRBV7-9	TRBJ1-4	NA	NA	CASSLASGGSEKLFF	TGTGCCAGCAGCTTAGCATCGGGGGGGAGTGAAAAACTGTTTTTT
TRBV28	TRBJ2-7	TRBD1	NA	CASSPGQGYEQYF	TGTGCCAGCAGTCCTGGACAGGGCTACGAGCAGTACTTC
TRBV3-1/TRBV3-2	TRBJ1-2	TRBD1	NA	CASRSRDRGLGYGYTF	TGTGCCAGCAGGTCCCGGGACAGGGGTTTGGGCTATGGCTACACCTTC
TRBV24-1	TRBJ2-3	TRBD2	NA	CATSDPGLAGMADTQYF	TGTGCCACCAGTGATCCCGGGTTAGCGGGTATGGCAGATACGCAGTATTTT
TRBV7-3	TRBJ2-3	NA	NA	CATAGANTDTQYF	TGTGCCACCGCGGGGGCGAACACAGATACGCAGTATTTT
TRBV5-4	TRBJ2-3	NA	NA	CASSLRGSTDTQYF	TGTGCCAGCAGCTTGCGGGGGAGTACAGATACGCAGTATTTT
TRBV28	TRBJ1-1	NA	NA	CASSGTRWSGEGGEAFF	TGTGCCAGCAGCGGAACCCGGTGGAGCGGTGAAGGGGGTGAAGCTTTCTTT
TRBV6-5	TRBJ1-2	NA	NA	CASWDGLNYGYTF	TGTGCCAGTTGGGACGGACTAAACTATGGCTACACCTTC
TRBV6-2/TRBV6-3	TRBJ1-6	NA	NA	CASSYLQGWNSPLHF	TGTGCCAGCAGTTATCTCCAGGGGTGGAATTCACCCCTCCACTTT
TRBV15	TRBJ2-7	TRBD2	once	CATSTGLAGGDEQYF	TGTGCCACCAGCACAGGACTAGCGGGTGGGGACGAGCAGTACTTC
TRBV5-1	TRBJ1-2	TRBD1	NA	CASSSGQPNYGYTF	TGCGCCAGCAGCTCGGGACAGCCAAACTATGGCTACACCTTC
TRBV5-5	TRBJ2-1	TRBD2	NA	CASSLGLAGVYNEQFF	TGTGCCAGCAGCTTGGGACTAGCGGGAGTCTACAATGAGCAGTTCTTC
TRBV18	TRBJ1-1	NA	NA	CASSEEAGTEAFF	TGTGCCAGCTCGGAGGAGGCGGGGACTGAAGCTTTCTTT
TRBV18	TRBJ2-5	NA	NA	CASSPPVGGGEETQYF	TGTGCCAGCTCACCACCTGTCGGAGGGGGCGAAGAGACCCAGTACTTC
TRBV9	TRBJ2-4	NA	NA	CASSVSPIAKNIQYF	TGTGCCAGCAGCGTTAGTCCTATAGCCAAAAACATTCAGTACTTC
TRBV28	TRBJ1-4	NA	once	CASENPRYEKLFF	TGTGCCAGCGAAAACCCCCGGTACGAAAAACTGTTTTTT
TRBV24-1	TRBJ1-2	TRBD1	NA	CATSDSGQTYGYTF	TGTGCCACCAGTGACTCGGGACAGACTTATGGCTACACCTTC
TRBV6-6	TRBJ1-3	TRBD1	NA	CATQTGGPGNTIYF	TGTGCCACCCAGACAGGGGGTCCGGGAAACACCATATATTTT
TRBV7-9	TRBJ2-4	TRBD2	NA	CASSFVTGGPENIQYF	TGTGCCAGCAGCTTTGTGACGGGAGGGCCGGAGAACATTCAGTACTTC
TRBV24-1	TRBJ2-1	TRBD2	NA	CATSDASGNNNEQFF	TGTGCCACCAGTGACGCCAGCGGGAACAACAATGAGCAGTTCTTC
TRBV4-1	TRBJ2-5	TRBD2	NA	CASSKGLAGQETQYF	TGCGCCAGCAGTAAGGGACTAGCGGGCCAAGAGACCCAGTACTTC
TRBV7-3	TRBJ2-1	NA	NA	CASSLELARSNEQFF	TGTGCCAGCAGCTTAGAACTAGCAAGGAGTAATGAGCAGTTCTTC
TRBV7-3	TRBJ2-3	NA	NA	CASSPAGVGTDTQYF	TGTGCCAGCAGCCCGGCAGGGGTGGGCACAGATACGCAGTATTTT
TRBV5-1	TRBJ1-1	TRBD1	NA	CASSTTRQGSEAFF	TGCGCCAGCAGCACAACCAGACAGGGGTCTGAAGCTTTCTTT